The clone carrying this TCR beta chain has only a few counts. Its antigen remains unidentified. The data were obtained in a study of T-cell memory formation after mild COVID-19. Study findings and constraints: Within pre-infection memory, some responding clones were found, suggesting cross-reactive memory joined. Second-wave clones with a day 37 peak had unconfirmed SARS-CoV-2 specificity.

TCRdb processed the 5' RACE reads anew with MiXCR; each CDR3 protein has one entry. The repertoire includes hundreds of thousands of distinct CDR3 sequences, approximately 21% of them detected once, and approximately 8% sits in the top ten. Germline CDR1 DFQATT, CDR2 SNEGSKA (reference sequence). This CDR3 region has 11 residues. The ends were cut back, 1 base at V and 6 bases at J, with 7 bases in the middle. The TCR comes from an adult woman who had mild COVID-19 (a few samples of this study predate the infection). Cell type and time point are not known. The chain recombines TRBV20-1 with TRBJ2-7; possible D gene TRBD1, 5 bases. The source material was PBMCs or a T cell subset sorted from them (not recorded which). CDR3 sequence reads: CSARAQGEQYF. The CDR3 DNA reads TGCAGTGCTAGAGCCCAGGGCGAGCAGTACTTC.